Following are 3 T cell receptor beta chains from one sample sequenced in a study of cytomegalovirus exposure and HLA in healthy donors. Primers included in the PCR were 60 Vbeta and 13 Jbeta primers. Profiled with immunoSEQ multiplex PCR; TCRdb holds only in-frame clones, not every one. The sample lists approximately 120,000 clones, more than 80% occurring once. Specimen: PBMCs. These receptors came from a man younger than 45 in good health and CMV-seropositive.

CDR3 nucleotides: TGTGCCAGCAGATGGGGGCTCGAAAAACTGTTTTTT. Translated: CASRWGLEKLFF. J is TRBJ1-4 and V is TRBV25-1; possibly TRBD1 for D (6 bases). The V and J ends lost 6 bases and 8 bases respectively, with 10 bases between them. Per the germline V gene, CDR1 is MGHDK and CDR2 is SYGVNS. The CDR3 length is 12 residues.

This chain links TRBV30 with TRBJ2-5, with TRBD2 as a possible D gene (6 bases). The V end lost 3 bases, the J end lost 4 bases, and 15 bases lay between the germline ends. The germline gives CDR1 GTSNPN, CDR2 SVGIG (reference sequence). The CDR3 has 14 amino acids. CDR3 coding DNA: TGTGCCTGGAGCCTAGGTGGCGGGGCAGAGACCCAGTACTTC. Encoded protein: CAWSLGGGAETQYF.

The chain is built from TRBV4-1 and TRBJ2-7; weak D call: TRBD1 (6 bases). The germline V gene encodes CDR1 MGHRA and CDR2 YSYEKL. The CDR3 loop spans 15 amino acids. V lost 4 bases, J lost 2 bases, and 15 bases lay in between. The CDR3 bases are TGCGCCAGCAGCCTCGGGACAACGATTACCTACGAGCAGTACTTC. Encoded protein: CASSLGTTITYEQYF.